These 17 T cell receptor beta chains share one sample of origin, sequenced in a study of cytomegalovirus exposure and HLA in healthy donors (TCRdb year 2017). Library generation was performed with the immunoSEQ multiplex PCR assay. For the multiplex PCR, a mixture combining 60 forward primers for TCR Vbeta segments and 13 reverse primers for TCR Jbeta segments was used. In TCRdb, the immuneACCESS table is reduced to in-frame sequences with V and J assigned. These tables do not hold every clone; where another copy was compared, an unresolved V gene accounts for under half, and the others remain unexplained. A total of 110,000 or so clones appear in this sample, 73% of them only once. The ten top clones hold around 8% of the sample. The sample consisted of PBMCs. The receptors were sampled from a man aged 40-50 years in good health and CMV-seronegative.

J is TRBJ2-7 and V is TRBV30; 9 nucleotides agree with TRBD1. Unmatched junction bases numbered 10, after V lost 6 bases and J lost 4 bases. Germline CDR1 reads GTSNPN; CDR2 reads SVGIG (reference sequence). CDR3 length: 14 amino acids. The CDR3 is CACQNGQGTYEQYF. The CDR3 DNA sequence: TGTGCCTGTCAAAACGGACAGGGGACTTACGAGCAGTACTTC.

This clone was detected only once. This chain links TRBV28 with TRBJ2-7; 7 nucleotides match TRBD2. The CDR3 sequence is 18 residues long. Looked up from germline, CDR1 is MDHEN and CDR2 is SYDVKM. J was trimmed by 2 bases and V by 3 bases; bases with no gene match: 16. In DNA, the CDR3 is TGTGCCAGCAGTTTTTCCCCCCACAAGCGGGGTTTTCCCTACGAGCAGTACTTC. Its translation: CASSFSPHKRGFPYEQYF.

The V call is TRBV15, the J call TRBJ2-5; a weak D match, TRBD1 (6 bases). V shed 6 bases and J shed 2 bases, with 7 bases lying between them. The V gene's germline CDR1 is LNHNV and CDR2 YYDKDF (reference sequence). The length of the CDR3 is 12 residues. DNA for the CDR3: TGTGCCACCAGTGGACAGCAAGAGACCCAGTACTTC. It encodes CATSGQQETQYF.

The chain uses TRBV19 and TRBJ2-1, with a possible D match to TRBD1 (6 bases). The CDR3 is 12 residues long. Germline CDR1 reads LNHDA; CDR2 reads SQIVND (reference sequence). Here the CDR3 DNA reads TGTGCTGTACAGGGTCCGGTGGATGAGCAGTTCTTC. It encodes CAVQGPVDEQFF.

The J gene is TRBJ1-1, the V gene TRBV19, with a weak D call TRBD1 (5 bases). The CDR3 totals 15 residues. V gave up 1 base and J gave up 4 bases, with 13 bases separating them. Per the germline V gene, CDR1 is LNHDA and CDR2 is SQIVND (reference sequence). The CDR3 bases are TGTGCCAGTAGTATAGGTCGGGCAGGGCCCACTGAAGCTTTCTTT. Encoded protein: CASSIGRAGPTEAFF.

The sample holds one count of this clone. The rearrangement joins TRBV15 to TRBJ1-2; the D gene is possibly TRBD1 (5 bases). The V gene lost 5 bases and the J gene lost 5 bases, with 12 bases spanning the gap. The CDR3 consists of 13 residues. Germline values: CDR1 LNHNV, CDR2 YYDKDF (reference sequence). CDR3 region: CATSVPEGYGYTF. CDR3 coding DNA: TGTGCCACCAGCGTCCCGGAGGGGTATGGCTACACCTTC.

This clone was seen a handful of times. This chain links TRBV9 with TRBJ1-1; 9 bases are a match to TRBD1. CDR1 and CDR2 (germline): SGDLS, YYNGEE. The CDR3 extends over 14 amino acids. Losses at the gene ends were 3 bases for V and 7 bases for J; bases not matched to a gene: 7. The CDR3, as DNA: TGTGCCAGCAGCGGGGGGACAGGGTCGGGTGAAGCTTTCTTT. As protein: CASSGGTGSGEAFF.

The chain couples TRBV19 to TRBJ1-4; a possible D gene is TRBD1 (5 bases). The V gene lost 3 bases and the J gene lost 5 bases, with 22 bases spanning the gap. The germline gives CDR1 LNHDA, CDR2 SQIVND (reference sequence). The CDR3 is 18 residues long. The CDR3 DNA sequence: TGTGCCAGTAGTATTTCTTTGGGGGGTCACCCCGAGAATGAAAAACTGTTTTTT. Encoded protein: CASSISLGGHPENEKLFF.

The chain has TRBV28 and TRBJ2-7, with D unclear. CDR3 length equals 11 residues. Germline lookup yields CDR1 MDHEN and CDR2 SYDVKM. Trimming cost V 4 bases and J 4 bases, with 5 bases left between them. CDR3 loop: CASSSSYEQYF. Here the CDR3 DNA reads TGTGCCAGCAGTTCCTCGTACGAGCAGTACTTC.

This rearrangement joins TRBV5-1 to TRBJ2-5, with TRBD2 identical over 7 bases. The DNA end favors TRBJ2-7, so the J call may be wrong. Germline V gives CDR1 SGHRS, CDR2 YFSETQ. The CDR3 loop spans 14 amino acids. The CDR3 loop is CASSSQGGDYEQYF. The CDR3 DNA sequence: TGCGCCAGCAGCTCGCAGGGAGGGGACTACGAGCAGTACTTC.

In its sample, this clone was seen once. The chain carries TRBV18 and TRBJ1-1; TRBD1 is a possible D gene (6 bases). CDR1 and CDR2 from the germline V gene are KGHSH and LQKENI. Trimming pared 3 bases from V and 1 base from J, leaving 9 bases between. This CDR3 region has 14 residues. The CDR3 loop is CASSPTGANTEAFF. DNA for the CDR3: TGTGCCAGCTCACCGACAGGAGCGAACACTGAAGCTTTCTTT.

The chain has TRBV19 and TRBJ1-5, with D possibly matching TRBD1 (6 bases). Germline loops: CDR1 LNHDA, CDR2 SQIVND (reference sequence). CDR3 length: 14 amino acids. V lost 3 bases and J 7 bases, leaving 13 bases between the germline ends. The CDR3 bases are TGTGCCAGTAGTATCGACAGGTACGGACAGCCCCAGCATTTT. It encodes CASSIDRYGQPQHF.

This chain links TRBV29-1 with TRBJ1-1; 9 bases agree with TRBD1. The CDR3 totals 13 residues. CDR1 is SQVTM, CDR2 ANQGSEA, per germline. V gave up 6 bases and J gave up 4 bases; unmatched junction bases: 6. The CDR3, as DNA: TGCAGCGTCACAGGGGGCGAAAGCACTGAAGCTTTCTTT. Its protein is CSVTGGESTEAFF. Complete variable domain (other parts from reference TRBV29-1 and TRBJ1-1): SAVISQKPSRDICQRGTSLTIQCQVDSQVTMMFWYRQQPGQSLTLIATANQGSEATYESGFVIDKFPISRPNLTFSTLTVSNMSPEDSSIYLCSVTGGESTEAFFGQGTRLTVV.

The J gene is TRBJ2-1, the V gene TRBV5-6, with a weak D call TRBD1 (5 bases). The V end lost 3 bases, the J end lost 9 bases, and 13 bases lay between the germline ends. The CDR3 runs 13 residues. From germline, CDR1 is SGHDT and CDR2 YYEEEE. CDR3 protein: CASSSRDWGEQFF. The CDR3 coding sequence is TGTGCCAGCAGCTCCAGGGATTGGGGTGAGCAGTTCTTC.

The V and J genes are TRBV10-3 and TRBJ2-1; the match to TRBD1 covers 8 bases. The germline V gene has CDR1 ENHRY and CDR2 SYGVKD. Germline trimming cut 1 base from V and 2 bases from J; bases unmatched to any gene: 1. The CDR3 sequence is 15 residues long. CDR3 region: CAISELQGAYNEQFF. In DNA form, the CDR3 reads TGTGCCATCAGTGAGTTACAGGGGGCCTACAATGAGCAGTTCTTC.

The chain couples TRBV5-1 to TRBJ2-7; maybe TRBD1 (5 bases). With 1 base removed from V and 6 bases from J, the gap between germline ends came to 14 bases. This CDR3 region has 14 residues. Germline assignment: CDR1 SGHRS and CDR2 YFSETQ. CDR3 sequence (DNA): TGCGCCAGCAGCTTGCTTCGCAGGGCCCGCGAGCAGTACTTC. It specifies CASSLLRRAREQYF.

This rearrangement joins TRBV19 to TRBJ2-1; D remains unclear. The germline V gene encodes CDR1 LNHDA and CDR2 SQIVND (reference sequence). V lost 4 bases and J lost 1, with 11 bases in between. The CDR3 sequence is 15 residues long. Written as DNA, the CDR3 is TGTGCCAGTAGTAACTCTCTGCGTTCCTACAATGAGCAGTTCTTC. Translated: CASSNSLRSYNEQFF.